One T cell receptor beta chain is described in this entry. Repertoires were generated with immunoSEQ multiplex PCR, while TCRdb's copy carries only in-frame clones and drops some. The data contain about 100,000 clones, approximately 89% of them singletons. Looked up from germline, CDR1 is LGHNA and CDR2 is YSLEER. The CDR3 runs 21 residues. Trimming shortened V by 4 bases and J by 5 bases, and 32 bases separated the two germline ends. The data derive from a study of T cell responses to AZD1222 COVID-19 vaccine. This chain uses TRBV4-3 with TRBJ1-4; D possibly corresponds to TRBD1 (6 bases). The starting material was peripheral blood, obtained on day 0 of MenACWY control vaccination. The sequence derives from an adult in good health. CDR3 DNA: TGCGCCAGCAGCCCCCGGCTAACCTCAGGGGCCCTACCTGGTAGGAATGAAAAACTGTTTTTT. Its protein is CASSPRLTSGALPGRNEKLFF.